The 22 T cell receptor beta chains listed next were all sequenced from one sample in a study of T-cell memory formation after mild COVID-19. A single record per CDR3 protein comes from TCRdb applying MiXCR to the 5' RACE reads. The sample has about 190,000 distinct CDR3 sequences; 8% to 11% are singletons. The sequencing sample was made of PBMCs or a T cell subset sorted from them (not recorded which). The receptor source for this set is a man between 18 and 35 years old who had mild COVID-19 (a few samples of this study predate the infection). Cell type and time point are not known.

This clonotype turned up a few times. V and J are TRBV12-3 or TRBV12-4 and TRBJ2-7; D perhaps matches TRBD1 (6 bases). The germline V and J ends were trimmed by 3 bases and 5 bases, with 17 bases remaining between them. The CDR3 has 15 residues. The chain's CDR3 is CASSFQAGAVDEQYF. The CDR3 DNA follows: TGTGCCAGCAGTTTTCAGGCAGGGGCGGTGGACGAGCAGTACTTC.

The CDR3 DNA reads as TGCGCCAGCAGCTTGGAAGGGGGGTATGAGCAGTTCTTC. It encodes CASSLEGGYEQFF. The chain links TRBV5-1 to TRBJ2-1; either TRBD1 or TRBD2 may fit D (6 bases each). Trimming shortened V by 0 bases and J by 8 bases, and 9 bases separated the two germline ends. The germline V gene encodes CDR1 SGHRS and CDR2 YFSETQ. CDR3 length: 13 residues.

The chain combines TRBV12-3 or TRBV12-4 with TRBJ1-4; D uncertain. V was shortened by 6 bases and J by 4 bases, with 9 bases between the two germline ends. The CDR3 has 13 amino acids. In nucleotides, the CDR3 is TGTGCCAGCAGAGATTACAGTAATGAAAAACTGTTTTTT. Translated, it gives CASRDYSNEKLFF.

The sample holds many counts of this clonotype. The DNA of the CDR3 is TGTGCCAGCAGGACGGGAGGAGGGGAGACCCAGTACTTC. Protein product: CASRTGGGETQYF. The rearrangement joins TRBV6-5 to TRBJ2-5; the match to TRBD2 covers 7 bases. V gave up 6 bases and J gave up 5 bases; unmatched junction bases: 6. CDR1 and CDR2 (germline): MNHEY, SVGAGI. The CDR3 is made up of 13 amino acids.

This clonotype was counted many times. This sequence joins TRBV7-9 and TRBJ2-5, with D unresolved. Trimming took 4 bases from V and 4 from J, leaving 7 bases between them. This CDR3 region has 12 residues. From germline, CDR1 is SEHNR and CDR2 FQNEAQ (reference sequence). The CDR3 DNA is TGTGCCAGCAGCTCTCAGCCAGAGACCCAGTACTTC. This codes for CASSSQPETQYF.

There are many counts of this clonotype. The chain uses TRBV6-1 and TRBJ2-2; no clear D gene. CDR1 MNHNS and CDR2 SASEGT come from the germline V gene. This CDR3 is 14 amino acids long. V was shortened by 7 bases and J by 2 bases, with 11 bases between the two germline ends. The CDR3, as DNA: TGTGCCAGCATCTACGTCGTTAACACCGGGGAGCTGTTTTTT. Residues: CASIYVVNTGELFF.

This clonotype was observed many times. The chain combines TRBV7-2 with TRBJ2-4; 8 bases line up with TRBD1. The germline V gene encodes CDR1 SGHTA and CDR2 FQGNSA. This CDR3 contains 16 residues. The J segment lost 2 bases and the V segment lost 2 bases, leaving 5 bases of the junction unmatched. The CDR3 here is CASSLTRTGTKNIQYF. The CDR3 coding sequence is TGTGCCAGCAGCTTAACTAGGACAGGGACCAAAAACATTCAGTACTTC. The variable domain in full, completed from reference TRBV7-2 and TRBJ2-4, reads GAGVSQSPSNKVTEKGKDVELRCDPISGHTALYWYRQSLGQGLEFLIYFQGNSAPDKSGLPSDRFSAERTGGSVSTLTIQRTQQEDSAVYLCASSLTRTGTKNIQYFGAGTRLSVL.

The chain has TRBV6-5 and TRBJ1-6; D not resolved. The CDR3 totals 17 residues. The V end was cut by 0 bases, the J end by 1 base, with 10 bases between. Germline loops: CDR1 MNHEY, CDR2 SVGAGI. CDR3 amino acids: CASSYSIPNSYNSPLHF. In nucleotides, the CDR3 is TGTGCCAGCAGTTACTCGATACCGAATTCCTATAATTCACCCCTCCACTTT.

In this sample, this clonotype turned up a few times. The genes are TRBV9 and TRBJ2-5; TRBD1 matches at 8 bases. There are 14 residues in the CDR3. V was pared by 4 bases and J by 0 bases, with 2 bases of the junction left unmatched. CDR1 SGDLS and CDR2 YYNGEE come from the germline V gene. CDR3 region: CASSPTGDQETQYF. CDR3 nucleotide sequence: TGTGCCAGCAGCCCGACAGGGGACCAAGAGACCCAGTACTTC.

This clonotype has a handful of counts. V is TRBV9 and J is TRBJ2-3; no reliable D call. The CDR3 has 14 amino acids. CDR1 and CDR2 from the germline V gene are SGDLS and YYNGEE. V was pared by 0 bases and J by 2 bases, with 7 bases between. The CDR3 region has the DNA TGTGCCAGCAGCGTAGCCACGGACACAGATACGCAGTATTTT. Amino acid sequence: CASSVATDTDTQYF.

The chain couples TRBV7-9 to TRBJ2-1; the D is unclear. Germline V gives CDR1 SEHNR, CDR2 FQNEAQ (reference sequence). The CDR3 sequence is 12 residues long. V was shortened by 6 bases and J by 8 bases, with 11 bases between the two germline ends. In DNA, the CDR3 is TGTGCCAGCAGTTCCCAGTTGGATGAGCAGTTCTTC. Translating it yields CASSSQLDEQFF.

This clonotype was counted between two and nine times. The genes are TRBV7-6 and TRBJ2-2; no definite D call. Germline V CDR1 and CDR2: SGHVS, FNYEAQ. There are 15 residues in the CDR3. The ends were cut back, 5 bases at V and 1 base at J, with 11 bases in the middle. The CDR3, as DNA: TGTGCCAGCAGCACCGGACGGAGGAACACCGGGGAGCTGTTTTTT. This gives the protein CASSTGRRNTGELFF.

V gene TRBV20-1 combines with J gene TRBJ2-1; 8 bases are a match to TRBD2. J lost 6 bases, V lost 0 bases, and 10 bases had no gene match. Germline V CDR1 and CDR2: DFQATT, SNEGSKA (reference sequence). The CDR3 consists of 16 residues. The CDR3 loop is CSARDDGGGPTNEQFF. In DNA, the CDR3 is TGCAGTGCTAGAGATGATGGCGGGGGGCCAACCAATGAGCAGTTCTTC.

V usage is TRBV15 and J usage is TRBJ1-6, with no clear D. Germline-derived CDR1 and CDR2 are LNHNV and YYDKDF (reference sequence). Trimming cost V 0 bases and J 7 bases, with 13 bases left between them. The CDR3 runs to 16 residues. CDR3 sequence reads: CATSRDLGRENSPLHF. In DNA form, the CDR3 reads TGTGCCACCAGCAGAGATCTTGGGAGGGAAAATTCACCCCTCCACTTT.

The V and J genes are TRBV7-9 and TRBJ2-5, with D tentatively TRBD2 (5 bases). Germline lookup yields CDR1 SEHNR and CDR2 FQNEAQ (reference sequence). The V gene lost 1 base and the J gene lost 7 bases, with 13 bases spanning the gap. The CDR3 covers 14 residues. The CDR3 sequence: CASSLGPVRGTQYF. CDR3 in DNA: TGTGCCAGCAGCTTAGGGCCCGTTCGGGGGACCCAGTACTTC.

The chain carries TRBV4-3 and TRBJ2-7; maybe TRBD1 (6 bases). The germline gives CDR1 LGHNA, CDR2 YSLEER. CDR3 length equals 13 residues. Trimming shortened V by 4 bases and J by 12 bases, and 19 bases separated the two germline ends. The chain's CDR3 is CASSRDVQGGMYF. CDR3 DNA: TGCGCCAGCAGCCGCGACGTACAGGGCGGTATGTACTTC.

This clonotype was counted at least ten times. The chain uses TRBV4-3 and TRBJ1-2; D not certain. The length of the CDR3 is 12 residues. Trimming shortened V by 4 bases and J by 8 bases, and 11 bases separated the two germline ends. Germline V gene lookup returns CDR1 LGHNA and CDR2 YSLEER. The CDR3 DNA follows: TGCGCCAGCAGCCGCCGATCTGGAGGCTACACCTTC. Residues: CASSRRSGGYTF.

A few counts support this clonotype. This sequence joins TRBV7-2 and TRBJ1-4, with D maybe TRBD1 (5 bases). This CDR3 has 16 amino acids. CDR1 is SGHTA and CDR2 is FQGNSA in the germline V gene. With 5 bases removed from V and 6 bases from J, the gap between germline ends came to 19 bases. CDR3 bases: TGTGCCAGCAGCCTACGTCCAGGGAGGGCGGATGAAAAACTGTTTTTT. Amino acids: CASSLRPGRADEKLFF.

There are a few counts of this clonotype. The gene calls are TRBV6-2 or TRBV6-3 and TRBJ2-3, with D perhaps TRBD2 (5 bases). V was cut by 6 bases and J by 1 base, with 14 bases left in between. The CDR3 has 15 amino acids. Germline CDR1 is MNHEY and CDR2 is SVGEGT. For the CDR3, the DNA is TGTGCCAGCAGCCAGCGGAATCCGCGCACAGATACGCAGTATTTT. It codes for CASSQRNPRTDTQYF.

This clonotype was seen only a few times. The CDR3 sequence is CSAPGRGGSNYGYTF. The CDR3 region has the DNA TGCAGTGCCCCGGGGCGAGGCGGATCCAACTATGGCTACACCTTC. The V call is TRBV20-1, the J call TRBJ1-2, with D possibly TRBD1 on 5 matching bases. Trimming took off 6 bases at V and 2 bases at J, with 19 bases between the two ends. The CDR3 covers 15 residues. CDR1 and CDR2 from the germline V gene are DFQATT and SNEGSKA (reference sequence).

This clonotype was observed a handful of times. The rearrangement joins TRBV12-3 or TRBV12-4 to TRBJ1-2; no clear D. The CDR3 spans 13 residues. Trimming took off 1 base at V and 4 bases at J, with 7 bases between the two ends. CDR3 residues: CASSLGVRYGYTF. In DNA form, the CDR3 reads TGTGCCAGCAGTTTAGGGGTCCGCTATGGCTACACCTTC.

This clonotype was found a few times. The chain is built from TRBV5-1 and TRBJ1-1, with 7 bases that match TRBD1. This CDR3 contains 13 residues. Germline lookup yields CDR1 SGHRS and CDR2 YFSETQ. V shed 4 bases, J shed 8 bases, and the junction held 8 bases outside the gene matches. The DNA for the CDR3 is TGCGCCAGCAGCCCCGGGACAGAGACCGAAGCTTTCTTT. It translates to CASSPGTETEAFF.